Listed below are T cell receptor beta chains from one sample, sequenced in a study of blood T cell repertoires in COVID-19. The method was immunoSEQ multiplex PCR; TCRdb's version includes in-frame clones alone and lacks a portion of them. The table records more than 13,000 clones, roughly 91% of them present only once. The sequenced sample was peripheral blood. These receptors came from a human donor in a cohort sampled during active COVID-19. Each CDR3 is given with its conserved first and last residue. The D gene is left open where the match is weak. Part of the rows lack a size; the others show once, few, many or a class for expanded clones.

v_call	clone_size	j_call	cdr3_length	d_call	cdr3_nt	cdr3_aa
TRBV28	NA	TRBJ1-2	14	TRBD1	TGTGCCAGCAGTTTAAGGGGGCCCTCCTATGGCTACACCTTC	CASSLRGPSYGYTF
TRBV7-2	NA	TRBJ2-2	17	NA	TGTGCCAGCAGCTTAGATTTGTCGGAGTCACCCGCCGGGGAGCTGTTTTTT	CASSLDLSESPAGELFF
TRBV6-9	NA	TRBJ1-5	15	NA	TGTGCCAGCAGTTATTCGCAGGGCGGATATCAGCCCCAGCATTTT	CASSYSQGGYQPQHF
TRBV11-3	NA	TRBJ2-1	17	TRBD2	TGTGCCAGCAGCGTTAAGGGACTAGCGGGGAGTACGTATGAGCAGTTCTTC	CASSVKGLAGSTYEQFF
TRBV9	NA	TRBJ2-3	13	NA	TGTGCCAGCAGCGAGGGGAGCACAGATACGCAGTATTTT	CASSEGSTDTQYF
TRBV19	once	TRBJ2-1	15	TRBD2	TGTGCCAGTAGTATAGGACTAGCTGCCTACAATGAGCAGTTCTTC	CASSIGLAAYNEQFF
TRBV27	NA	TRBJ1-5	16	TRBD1	TGTGCCAGCAGTTCCAACAGGGGGGACTTTAATCAGCCCCAGCATTTT	CASSSNRGDFNQPQHF
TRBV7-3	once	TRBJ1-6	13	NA	TGTGCCAGCGGGCGGGACGGTAATTCACCCCTCCACTTT	CASGRDGNSPLHF
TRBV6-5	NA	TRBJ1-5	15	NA	TGTGCCAGCAGGACGGGAAGGGTTGGCAATCAGCCCCAGCATTTT	CASRTGRVGNQPQHF
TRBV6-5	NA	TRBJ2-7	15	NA	TGTGCCAGCTGTTACTCGGGCGGGATAAACTACGAGCAGTACTTC	CASCYSGGINYEQYF
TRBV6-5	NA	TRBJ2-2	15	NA	TGTGCCAGCAGTCCGGGCCACGGGGGCACCGGGGAGCTGTTTTTT	CASSPGHGGTGELFF
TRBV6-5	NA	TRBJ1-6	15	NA	TGTGCCAGCAGTTACTCGCATGGAGTCAATTCACCCCTCCACTTT	CASSYSHGVNSPLHF
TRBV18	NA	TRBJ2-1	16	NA	TGTGCCAGCTCACCACTTCCACAGGGAGGGAACAATGAGCAGTTCTTC	CASSPLPQGGNNEQFF
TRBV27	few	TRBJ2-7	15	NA	TGTGCCAGCAGTTTCGTTCAGGGATTAGGGGGCGAGCAGTACTTC	CASSFVQGLGGEQYF
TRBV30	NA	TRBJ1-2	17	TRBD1	TGTGCCTGTTCTCCCCGGGACAGGTCGAACAGGGGCTATGGCTACACCTTC	CACSPRDRSNRGYGYTF
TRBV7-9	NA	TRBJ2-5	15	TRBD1	TGTGCCAGCAGCTTAGTGGACAGGATCCAAGAGACCCAGTACTTC	CASSLVDRIQETQYF
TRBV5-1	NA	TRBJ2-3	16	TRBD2	TGCGCCACCACTAGGGGAGGCGGGAGAAGCACAGATACGCAGTATTTT	CATTRGGGRSTDTQYF
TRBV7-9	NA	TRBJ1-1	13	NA	TGTGCCAGCACCCTAACAGAAAACACTGAAGCTTTCTTT	CASTLTENTEAFF
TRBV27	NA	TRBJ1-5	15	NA	TGTGCCAGCAGTACCGCCGGGGGAGGCAATCAGCCCCAGCATTTT	CASSTAGGGNQPQHF
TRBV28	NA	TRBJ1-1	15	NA	TGTGCCAGCAGTTTATGGAGGGTAAGGAGCACTGAAGCTTTCTTT	CASSLWRVRSTEAFF
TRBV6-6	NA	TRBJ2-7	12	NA	TGTGCCAGCAGCAGGGACATCTACGAGCAGTACTTC	CASSRDIYEQYF
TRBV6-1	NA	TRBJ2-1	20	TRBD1	TGTGCCAGCAGTGAGCGGCCCTGGACAGGGGGTATACTTATTTACAATGAGCAGTTCTTC	CASSERPWTGGILIYNEQFF
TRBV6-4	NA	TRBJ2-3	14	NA	TGTGCCAGCAGGCGGGACGTAGGCACAGATACGCAGTATTTT	CASRRDVGTDTQYF
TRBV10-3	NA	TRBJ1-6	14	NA	TGTGCCACGTTCGACAGCTCCTATAATTCACCCCTCCACTTT	CATFDSSYNSPLHF
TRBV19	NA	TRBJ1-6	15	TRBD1	TGTGCCAGTAGTGCCTCCGGGACAGCGAATTCACCCCTCCACTTT	CASSASGTANSPLHF
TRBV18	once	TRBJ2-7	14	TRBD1	TGTGCCAGCTCACTTCTGGGACAGGAGGACGAGCAGTACTTC	CASSLLGQEDEQYF
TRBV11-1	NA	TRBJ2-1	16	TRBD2	TGTGCCAGCAGCACCGGGGCTAGCGGCTACTACAATGAGCAGTTCTTC	CASSTGASGYYNEQFF